A single sample gave rise to the 9 T cell receptor beta chains below, sequenced in a study of T-cell reconstitution after alpha-beta-depleted transplantation in children. General study points: From newly produced T cells came most of the T-cell counts and diversity one year after transplant.

A TCRbeta library incorporating unique molecular identifiers was prepared. Each CDR3 protein is one row after TCRdb ran MiXCR on the PCR reads. Counted here are about 300,000 distinct CDR3 sequences, approximately 7.3% occurring once; the ten biggest clones make up over 7.5%. The antigens these receptors bind are not known. The input for sequencing was peripheral blood, taken 360 days after TCRalphabeta/CD19-depleted stem cell transplant. The receptors shown here come from a female patient aged 2 to 10 who had a stem cell transplant for Fanconi anemia, so the T cells may come from the graft donor.

This clonotype was counted only a few times. V gene TRBV6-1 combines with J gene TRBJ2-2, with D maybe TRBD2 (6 bases). V was shortened by 6 bases and J by 5 bases, with 13 bases between the two germline ends. The CDR3 totals 14 residues. Germline CDR1 reads MNHNS; CDR2 reads SASEGT. The DNA for the CDR3 is TGTGCCAGCAGCGGGGACTCTTGGACCGGGGAGCTGTTTTTT. It specifies CASSGDSWTGELFF.

This clonotype occurred a few times. The genes are TRBV11-2 and TRBJ2-5; TRBD2 might be the D (5 bases). This CDR3 comprises 15 residues. V lost 7 bases and J 5 bases, leaving 20 bases between the germline ends. The germline V gene encodes CDR1 SGHAT and CDR2 FQNNGV. Here the CDR3 reads CASKETGFVTETQYF. CDR3 sequence (DNA): TGTGCCAGCAAAGAAACGGGGTTTGTGACGGAGACCCAGTACTTC.

This clonotype was recorded many times. This rearrangement joins TRBV28 to TRBJ2-3; 8 nucleotides agree with TRBD2. From germline, CDR1 is MDHEN and CDR2 SYDVKM. V lost 1 base, J lost 8 bases, and 5 bases stayed unmatched. The CDR3 extends over 14 amino acids. CDR3 in DNA: TGTGCCAGCAGTTTATTACAGCGGGAGCGTACGCAGTATTTT. Amino acids: CASSLLQRERTQYF.

The DNA for the CDR3 is TGTGCCAGCAGCTATAAAGCGGGGTTGGGAGCCAATGAGCAGTTCTTC. Residues: CASSYKAGLGANEQFF. The chain recombines TRBV28 with TRBJ2-1; 7 nucleotides line up with TRBD2. The trim removed 6 bases at V and 6 bases at J, leaving 14 bases unmatched. This CDR3 is 16 amino acids long. Germline lookup yields CDR1 MDHEN and CDR2 SYDVKM.

This clonotype was recorded at least ten times. The chain uses TRBV12-3 or TRBV12-4 and TRBJ1-1, with 7 bases matching TRBD1. The V gene end was trimmed by 6 bases and the J gene end by 5 bases; junction bases not matched to a gene: 9. CDR3 length: 14 residues. Here the CDR3 reads CASSQLQGGTEAFF. The CDR3 nucleotides are TGTGCCAGCAGCCAACTCCAGGGGGGGACTGAAGCTTTCTTT.

This clonotype was found a few times. CDR3 bases: TGCGCCAGCAAACCGGACAGGTTGTGGGAGCTGTTTTTT. Amino acids: CASKPDRLWELFF. The rearrangement uses TRBV5-1 and TRBJ2-2; 7 bases map to TRBD1. V shed 6 bases, J shed 9 bases, and the junction held 8 bases outside the gene matches. CDR3 length equals 13 residues. Germline CDR1 and CDR2: SGHRS and YFSETQ.

The J gene is TRBJ1-1, the V gene TRBV5-4, with D tentatively TRBD1 (6 bases). The CDR3 extends over 20 amino acids. The germline gives CDR1 SGHNT, CDR2 YYREEE (reference sequence). V lost 1 base, J lost 0 bases, and 25 bases lay in between. The CDR3 DNA sequence: TGTGCCAGCAGCTTGATGGGGGTATGGGGGCGAGTGCCTATGAACACTGAAGCTTTCTTT. Its protein product is CASSLMGVWGRVPMNTEAFF.

This clonotype was counted many times. The chain is built from TRBV3-1 and TRBJ2-4; D is uncertain. In germline, CDR1 is LGHDT, CDR2 YNNKEL (reference sequence). The CDR3 runs to 14 residues. Trimming pared 4 bases from V and 6 bases from J, leaving 13 bases between. CDR3 sequence (DNA): TGTGCCAGCAGCCCTGGATCAGACCTAAACATTCAGTACTTC. Translated: CASSPGSDLNIQYF.

This clonotype was counted many times. The gene calls are TRBV5-1 and TRBJ1-1; a possible D gene is TRBD1 (5 bases). Germline V lookup: CDR1 SGHRS, CDR2 YFSETQ. CDR3 length: 12 residues. Trimming cost V 2 bases and J 7 bases, with 9 bases left between them. The DNA for the CDR3 is TGCGCCAGCAGCTTCGGGGGTTATGAAGCTTTCTTT. This codes for CASSFGGYEAFF.